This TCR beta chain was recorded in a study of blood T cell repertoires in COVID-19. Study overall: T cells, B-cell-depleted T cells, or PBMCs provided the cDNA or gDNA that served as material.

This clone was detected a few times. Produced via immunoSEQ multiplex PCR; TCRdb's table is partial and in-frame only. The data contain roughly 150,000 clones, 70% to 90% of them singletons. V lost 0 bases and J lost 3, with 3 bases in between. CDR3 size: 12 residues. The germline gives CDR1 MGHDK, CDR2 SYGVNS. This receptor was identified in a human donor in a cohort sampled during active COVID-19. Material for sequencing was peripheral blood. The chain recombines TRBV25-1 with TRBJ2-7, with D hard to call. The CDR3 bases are TGTGCCAGCAGTGAATATCTCTACGAGCAGTACTTC. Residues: CASSEYLYEQYF.